This TCR beta chain comes out of a study of blood T cells in healthy people across ages. Sample-barcoded 5' priming and a J-beta primer mix drove a second PCR of roughly 7 to 11 cycles. TCRdb re-analysed the 5' RACE reads in MiXCR, keeping a single row per CDR3 protein. Of some 1.8 million distinct CDR3 sequences in the sample, 30% to 40% were seen once. The trim removed 4 bases at V and 10 bases at J, leaving 11 bases unmatched. Germline V gives CDR1 SGHRS, CDR2 YFSETQ. The CDR3 spans 15 residues. This clonotype was obtained from a human donor in good health. This chain connects TRBV5-1 to TRBJ2-1; 10 bases agree with TRBD1. The sequenced sample consisted of blood. CDR3 region: CASSLTGGLALEQFF. CDR3 sequence (DNA): TGCGCCAGCAGCCTGACAGGGGGCTTAGCTCTGGAGCAGTTCTTC.